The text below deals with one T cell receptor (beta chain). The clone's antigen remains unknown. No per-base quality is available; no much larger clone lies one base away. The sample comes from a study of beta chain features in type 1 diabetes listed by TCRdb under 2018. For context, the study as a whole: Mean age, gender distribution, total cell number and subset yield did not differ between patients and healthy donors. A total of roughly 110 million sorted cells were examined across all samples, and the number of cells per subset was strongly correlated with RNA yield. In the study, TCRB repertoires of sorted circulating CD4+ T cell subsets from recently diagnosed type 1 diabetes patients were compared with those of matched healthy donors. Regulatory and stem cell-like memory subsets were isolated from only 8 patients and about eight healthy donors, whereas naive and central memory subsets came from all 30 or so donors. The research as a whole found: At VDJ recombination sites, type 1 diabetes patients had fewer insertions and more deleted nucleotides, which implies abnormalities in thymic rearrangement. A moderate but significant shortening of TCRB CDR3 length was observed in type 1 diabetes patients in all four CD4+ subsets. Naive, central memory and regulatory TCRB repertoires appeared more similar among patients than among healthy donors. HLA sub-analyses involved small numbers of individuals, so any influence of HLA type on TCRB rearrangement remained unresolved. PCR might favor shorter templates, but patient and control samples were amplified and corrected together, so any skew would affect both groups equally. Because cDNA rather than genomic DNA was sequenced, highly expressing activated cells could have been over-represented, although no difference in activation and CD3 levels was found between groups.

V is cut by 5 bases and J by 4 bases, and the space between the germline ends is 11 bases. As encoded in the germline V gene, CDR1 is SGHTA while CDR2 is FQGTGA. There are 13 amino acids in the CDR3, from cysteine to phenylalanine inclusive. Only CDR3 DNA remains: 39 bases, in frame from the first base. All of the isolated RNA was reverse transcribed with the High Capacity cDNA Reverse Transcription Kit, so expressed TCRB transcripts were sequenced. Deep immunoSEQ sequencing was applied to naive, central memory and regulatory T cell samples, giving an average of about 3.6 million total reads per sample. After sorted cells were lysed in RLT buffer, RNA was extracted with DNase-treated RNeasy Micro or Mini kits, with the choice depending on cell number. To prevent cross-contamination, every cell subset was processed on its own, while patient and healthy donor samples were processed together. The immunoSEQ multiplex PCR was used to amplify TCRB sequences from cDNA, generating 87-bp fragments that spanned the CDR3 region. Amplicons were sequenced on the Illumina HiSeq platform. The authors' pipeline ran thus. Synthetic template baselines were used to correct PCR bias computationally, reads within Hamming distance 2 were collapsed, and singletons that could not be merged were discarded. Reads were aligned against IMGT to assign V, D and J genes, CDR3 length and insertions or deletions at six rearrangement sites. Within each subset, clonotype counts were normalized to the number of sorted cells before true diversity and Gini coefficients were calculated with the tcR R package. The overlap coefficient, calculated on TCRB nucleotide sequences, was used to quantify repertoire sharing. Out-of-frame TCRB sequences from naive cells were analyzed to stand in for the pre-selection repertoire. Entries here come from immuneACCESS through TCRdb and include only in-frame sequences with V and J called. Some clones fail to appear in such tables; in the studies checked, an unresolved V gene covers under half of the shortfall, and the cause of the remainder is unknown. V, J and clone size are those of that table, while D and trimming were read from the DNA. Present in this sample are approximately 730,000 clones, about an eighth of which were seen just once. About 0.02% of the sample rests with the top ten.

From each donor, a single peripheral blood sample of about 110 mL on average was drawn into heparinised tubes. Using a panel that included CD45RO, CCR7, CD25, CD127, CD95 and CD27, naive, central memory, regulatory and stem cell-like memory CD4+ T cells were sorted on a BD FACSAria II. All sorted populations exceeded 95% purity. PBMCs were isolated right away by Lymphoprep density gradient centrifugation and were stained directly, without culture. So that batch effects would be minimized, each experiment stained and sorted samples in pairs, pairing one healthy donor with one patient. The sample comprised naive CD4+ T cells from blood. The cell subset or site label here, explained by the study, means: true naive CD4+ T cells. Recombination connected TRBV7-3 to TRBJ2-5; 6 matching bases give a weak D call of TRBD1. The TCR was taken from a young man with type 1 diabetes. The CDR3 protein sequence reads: CASSPGTRETQYF. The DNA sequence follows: TGTGCCAGCAGCCCGGGGACACGAGAGACCCAGTACTTC. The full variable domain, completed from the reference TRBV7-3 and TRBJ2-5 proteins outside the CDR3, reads GAGVSQTPSNKVTEKGKYVELRCDPISGHTALYWYRQSLGQGPEFLIYFQGTGAADDSGLPNDRFFAVRPEGSVSTLKIQRTERGDSAVYLCASSPGTRETQYFGPGTRLLVL.